What follows describes a single T cell receptor beta chain. Its antigen remains unidentified. Libraries were prepared by immunoSEQ multiplex PCR; TCRdb keeps only in-frame clonotypes and omits some of them. The sample consists of about 94,000 clones, more than 65% of them appearing once. These data belong to a study of Ad26.COV2.S vaccination and SARS-CoV-2 variants. Findings of the study overall: Following vaccination, spike-specific CD8+ and CD4+ T cell responses reportedly exhibited substantial breadth. Researchers reported similar non-spike TCR breadth in vaccine and placebo recipients.

J gave up 7 bases and V 6 bases, and 8 bases lay outside the gene matches. CDR1 and CDR2 (germline): SQVTM, ANQGSEA. CDR3 size: 13 residues. The genes are TRBV29-1 and TRBJ1-1, with 10 bases aligning to TRBD1. The material sequenced was peripheral blood, taken after recovery from COVID-19. The clonotype was recovered from a human donor who had recovered from COVID-19. The CDR3 loop is CSVAATGGSEAFF. The CDR3 bases are TGCAGCGTCGCGGCGACAGGGGGCAGTGAAGCTTTCTTT.